This passage covers 15 T cell receptor beta chains from one sample sequenced in a study of STAT5B mutations in CD4+ large granular lymphocyte leukemia. Sequencing used immunoSEQ multiplex PCR; TCRdb keeps in-frame clones, though not all of them. The sample consists of about 31,000 clones, roughly 72% of them appearing once. Material: CD4+ T cells from blood buffy coats. The receptor set was obtained from a human donor in good health.

The V and J genes are TRBV4-1 and TRBJ1-2, with 9 bases that match TRBD1. The CDR3 has 16 residues. The junction had 8 bases not matched to a gene; V was cut back by 4 bases and J by 2 bases. The germline gives CDR1 MGHRA, CDR2 YSYEKL. CDR3 sequence (DNA): TGCGCCAGCAGCCCGGGACAGGGAAAGTCGAACTATGGCTACACCTTC. It specifies CASSPGQGKSNYGYTF.

This clone was counted a few times. This chain connects TRBV19 to TRBJ1-1, with TRBD1 matching 7 bases. Unmatched junction bases numbered 7, after V lost 5 bases and J lost 1 base. Germline V gene lookup returns CDR1 LNHDA and CDR2 SQIVND (reference sequence). The CDR3 has 15 amino acids. CDR3: CASSSDRDENTEAFF. CDR3 DNA sequence: TGTGCCAGTAGTTCCGACAGGGATGAGAACACTGAAGCTTTCTTT.

This chain uses TRBV5-4 with TRBJ2-3, with TRBD2 matching 9 bases. CDR1 is SGHNT, CDR2 YYREEE, per germline (reference sequence). The V gene end was trimmed by 4 bases and the J gene end by 4 bases; junction bases not matched to a gene: 4. This CDR3 region has 14 residues. The DNA for the CDR3 is TGTGCCAGCAGCCCGGGACTAGCAGCAGATACGCAGTATTTT. It codes for CASSPGLAADTQYF. Full variable domain (rest looked up from reference TRBV5-4 and TRBJ2-3): ETGVTQSPTHLIKTRGQQVTLRCSSQSGHNTVSWYQQALGQGPQFIFQYYREEENGRGNFPPRFSGLQFPNYSSELNVNALELDDSALYLCASSPGLAADTQYFGPGTRLTVL.

This clone was observed a few times. Written as DNA, the CDR3 is TGTGCCAGTAGTATTGACAGCGACTATAATTCACCCCTCCACTTT. Translated, it gives CASSIDSDYNSPLHF. The J gene is TRBJ1-6, the V gene TRBV19; a possible D gene is TRBD1 (5 bases). Germline V CDR1 and CDR2: LNHDA, SQIVND (reference sequence). V lost 3 bases, J lost 3 bases, and 9 bases lay in between. The CDR3 runs to 15 residues.

V and J are TRBV9 and TRBJ2-1; D perhaps matches TRBD2 (6 bases). Trimming took off 0 bases at V and 7 bases at J, with 17 bases between the two ends. The CDR3 loop spans 16 amino acids. Germline V gene sequence: CDR1 SGDLS, CDR2 YYNGEE. Written as DNA, the CDR3 is TGTGCCAGCAGCGTAGCTGGTGGGGAGGCGGGTAATGAGCAGTTCTTC. It specifies CASSVAGGEAGNEQFF.

The chain couples TRBV5-1 to TRBJ1-2, with D hard to call. Germline CDR1 SGHRS, CDR2 YFSETQ. V was pared by 0 bases and J by 6 bases, with 12 bases between. CDR3 size: 14 residues. The CDR3 reads CASSLGRQKNGYTF. CDR3 nucleotides: TGCGCCAGCAGCTTGGGGCGGCAGAAGAATGGCTACACCTTC.

This clone was picked up a small number of times. V usage is TRBV5-6 and J usage is TRBJ2-7; D gene ambiguous. Germline-derived CDR1 and CDR2 are SGHDT and YYEEEE. The CDR3 is 14 amino acids. Trimming stripped 1 base from V and 0 bases from J, with 8 bases between. CDR3 nucleotides: TGTGCCAGCAGCTTGAATAGAGCCTCCTACGAGCAGTACTTC. It translates to CASSLNRASYEQYF.

The chain employs TRBV6-4 and TRBJ1-6; 10 bases line up with TRBD1. The CDR3 spans 13 residues. The germline CDR1 and CDR2 sequences are MRHNA and SNTAGT. Trimming removed 6 bases from V and 9 bases from J; junction bases left unmatched: 2. The CDR3 here is CASSGDRGSPLHF. In nucleotides, the CDR3 is TGTGCCAGCAGCGGGGACAGGGGTTCACCCCTCCACTTT.

This rearrangement joins TRBV4-3 to TRBJ1-2; the D is unclear. The V gene's germline CDR1 is LGHNA and CDR2 YSLEER. The CDR3 covers 18 residues. Trimming removed 0 bases from V and 4 bases from J, with 21 bases in between. In DNA form, the CDR3 reads TGCGCCAGCAGCCAAGATTTGGTCGGGGAAGGAAGGGCCTATGGCTACACCTTC. Protein sequence: CASSQDLVGEGRAYGYTF.

The genes are TRBV4-3 and TRBJ2-7; TRBD1 aligns across 7 bases. The CDR3 extends over 15 amino acids. CDR1 LGHNA and CDR2 YSLEER come from the germline V gene. J lost 5 bases, V lost 4 bases, and 11 bases had no gene match. The chain's CDR3 is CASSRRQGPGHEQYF. The CDR3 DNA reads as TGCGCCAGCAGCCGCCGACAGGGACCGGGGCACGAGCAGTACTTC.

The rearrangement uses TRBV7-8 and TRBJ1-3; D call uncertain. The germline CDR1 and CDR2 sequences are SGHVS and FQNEAQ. Trimming left V 7 bases short and J 0 bases short, with 7 bases between. The CDR3 covers 13 residues. The CDR3 loop is CASMWGSGNTIYF. The DNA for the CDR3 is TGTGCCAGCATGTGGGGCTCTGGAAACACCATATATTTT.

The chain links TRBV7-3 to TRBJ1-1; no clear D gene. CDR1 and CDR2 (germline): SGHTA, FQGTGA. CDR3 size: 15 residues. V was pared by 2 bases and J by 5 bases, with 15 bases between. CDR3 sequence reads: CASSLVGHFGTEAFF. The CDR3 DNA is TGTGCCAGCAGCTTAGTGGGCCACTTCGGTACTGAAGCTTTCTTT. Combining the CDR3 with reference TRBV7-3 and TRBJ1-1 gives the whole variable domain GAGVSQTPSNKVTEKGKYVELRCDPISGHTALYWYRQSLGQGPEFLIYFQGTGAADDSGLPNDRFFAVRPEGSVSTLKIQRTERGDSAVYLCASSLVGHFGTEAFFGQGTRLTVV.

This rearrangement joins TRBV5-1 to TRBJ2-2, with D possibly TRBD2 on 6 matching bases. Germline-derived CDR1 and CDR2 are SGHRS and YFSETQ. V was shortened by 0 bases and J by 2 bases, with 11 bases between the two germline ends. The CDR3 is made up of 16 amino acids. CDR3 amino acids: CASSLAGTHNTGELFF. CDR3 nucleotide sequence: TGCGCCAGCAGCTTGGCCGGGACTCATAACACCGGGGAGCTGTTTTTT.

The V call is TRBV6-1, the J call TRBJ2-7; 8 nucleotides match TRBD1. The V gene's germline CDR1 is MNHNS and CDR2 SASEGT. Trimming took 10 bases from V and 4 from J; bases not matched to a gene: 9. This CDR3 is 13 amino acids long. This chain's CDR3 is CATRWQGAYEQYF. The CDR3 DNA follows: TGTGCCACCCGGTGGCAGGGGGCTTACGAGCAGTACTTC.

This clone was counted a single time. The chain links TRBV9 to TRBJ1-4, with a possible D match to TRBD1 (5 bases). The V end was cut by 0 bases, the J end by 0 bases, with 9 bases between. Per the germline V gene, CDR1 is SGDLS and CDR2 is YYNGEE. The CDR3 sequence is 16 residues long. CDR3 protein: CASSVAGGTTNEKLFF. CDR3 bases: TGTGCCAGCAGCGTAGCTGGGGGAACAACTAATGAAAAACTGTTTTTT.